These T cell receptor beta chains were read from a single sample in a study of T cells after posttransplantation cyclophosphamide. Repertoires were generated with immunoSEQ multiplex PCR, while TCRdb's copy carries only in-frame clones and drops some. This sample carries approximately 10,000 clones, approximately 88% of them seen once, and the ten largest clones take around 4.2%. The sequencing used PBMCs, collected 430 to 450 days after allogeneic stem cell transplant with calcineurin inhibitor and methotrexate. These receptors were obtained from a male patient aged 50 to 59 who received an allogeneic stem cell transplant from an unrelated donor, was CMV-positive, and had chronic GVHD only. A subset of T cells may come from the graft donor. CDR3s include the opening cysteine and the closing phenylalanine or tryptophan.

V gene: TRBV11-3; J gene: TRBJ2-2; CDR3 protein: CASSLWGGHLGGTGELFF
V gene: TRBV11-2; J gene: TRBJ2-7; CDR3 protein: CASSLQTDSYEQYF
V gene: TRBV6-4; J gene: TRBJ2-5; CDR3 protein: CASSARDRDETQYF
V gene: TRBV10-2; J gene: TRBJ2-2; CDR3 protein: CASRGLNTGELFF
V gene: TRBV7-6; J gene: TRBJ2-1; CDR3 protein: CASSTGTSGRDEQFF
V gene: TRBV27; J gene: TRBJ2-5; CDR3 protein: CASSFTQGETQYF
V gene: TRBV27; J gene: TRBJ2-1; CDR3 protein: CASSPTSGGINEQFF
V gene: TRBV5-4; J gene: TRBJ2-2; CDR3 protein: CASADRGVGELFF
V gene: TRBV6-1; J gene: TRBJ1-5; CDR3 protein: CASSEALDRYSNQPQHF
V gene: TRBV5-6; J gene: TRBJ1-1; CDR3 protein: CASSLARDTEAFF
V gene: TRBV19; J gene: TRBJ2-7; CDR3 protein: CASSGVSGGASSYEQYF
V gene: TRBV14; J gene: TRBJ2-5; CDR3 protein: CASSQSQGAVETQYF
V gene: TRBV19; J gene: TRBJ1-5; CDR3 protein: CASSAGDGMSNQPQHF
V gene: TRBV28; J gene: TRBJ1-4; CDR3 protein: CAVGQLRGEKLFF
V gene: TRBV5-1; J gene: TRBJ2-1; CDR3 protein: CASSLSSSNEQFF
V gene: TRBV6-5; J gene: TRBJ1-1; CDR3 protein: CASSRTGTSEAFF
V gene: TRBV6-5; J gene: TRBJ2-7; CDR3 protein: CASSYRPGGSREQYF
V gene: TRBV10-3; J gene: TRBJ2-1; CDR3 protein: CAIRGETGAVREQFF
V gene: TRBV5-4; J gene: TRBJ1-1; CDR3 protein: CASRRENTEAFF
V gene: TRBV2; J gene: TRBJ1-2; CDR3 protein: CASSEVRNYGYTF
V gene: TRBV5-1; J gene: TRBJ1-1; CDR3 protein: CASSLRSGTEAFF
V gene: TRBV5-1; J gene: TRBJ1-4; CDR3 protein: CASSLTPQGAGEKLFF
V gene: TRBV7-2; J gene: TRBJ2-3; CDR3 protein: CASSLAYTDTQYF
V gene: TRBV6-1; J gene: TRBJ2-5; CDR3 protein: CASSDVSGSQETQYF
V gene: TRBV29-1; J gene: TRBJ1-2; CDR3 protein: CSVEDLSVRGPSNYGYTF
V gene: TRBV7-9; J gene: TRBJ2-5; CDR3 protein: CASSLLPGFQETQYF
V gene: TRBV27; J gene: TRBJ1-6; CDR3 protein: CASSSGLYNSPLHF
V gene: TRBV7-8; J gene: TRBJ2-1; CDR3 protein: CASSFRDRGYNEQFF
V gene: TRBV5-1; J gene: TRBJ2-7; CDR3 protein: CASSRGSFADEQYF
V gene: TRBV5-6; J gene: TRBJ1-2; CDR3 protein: CASSFGDSYGYTF
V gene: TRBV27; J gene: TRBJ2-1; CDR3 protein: CASTLFGTGEGNEQFF
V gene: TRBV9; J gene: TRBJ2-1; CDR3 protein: CASSAGTGGSYNEQFF
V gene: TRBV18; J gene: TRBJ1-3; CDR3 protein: CASSPPGSTGNTIYF
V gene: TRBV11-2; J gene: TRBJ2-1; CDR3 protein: CASTPRWTGVNNEQFF
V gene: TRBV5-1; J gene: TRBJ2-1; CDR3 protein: CASSLDGGGNEQFF
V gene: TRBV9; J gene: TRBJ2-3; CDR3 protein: CASSVEGADADTQYF
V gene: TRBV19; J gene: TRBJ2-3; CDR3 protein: CASSTLAGGITDTQYF
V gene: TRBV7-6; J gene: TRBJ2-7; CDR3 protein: CASSLAAGGPYEQYF
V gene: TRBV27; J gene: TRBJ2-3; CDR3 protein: CASSSLTGGVNTQYF
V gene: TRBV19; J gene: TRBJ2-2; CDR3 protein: CASSIGGGELFF
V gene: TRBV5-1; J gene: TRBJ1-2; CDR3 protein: CASSQDRTNGYTF
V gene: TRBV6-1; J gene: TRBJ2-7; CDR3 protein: CASSAGDYEQYF
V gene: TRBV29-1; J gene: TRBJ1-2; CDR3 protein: CSVEVFDGYTF
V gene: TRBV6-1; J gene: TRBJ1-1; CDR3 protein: CASRGTGWVFEAFF
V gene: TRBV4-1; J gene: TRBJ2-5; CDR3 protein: CASSQDPTQETQYF
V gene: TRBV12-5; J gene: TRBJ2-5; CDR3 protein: CASGLLNQETQYF
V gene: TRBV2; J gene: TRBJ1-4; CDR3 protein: CASSRATNEKLFF
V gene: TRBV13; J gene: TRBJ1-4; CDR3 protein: CASSLEAGEKLFF
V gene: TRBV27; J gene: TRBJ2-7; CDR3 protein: CASSSMGLAVTYEQYF
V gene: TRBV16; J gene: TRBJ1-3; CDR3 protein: CASSQSSGGNTIYF
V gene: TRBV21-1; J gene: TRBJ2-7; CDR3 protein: CASSAGTSGRIREQYF
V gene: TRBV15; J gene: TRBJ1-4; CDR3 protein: CATSRVRGSNNEKLFF
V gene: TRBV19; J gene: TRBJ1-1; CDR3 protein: CATRRGQQNTEAFF
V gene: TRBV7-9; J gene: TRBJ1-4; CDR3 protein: CASSRIPRGPDGEKLFF
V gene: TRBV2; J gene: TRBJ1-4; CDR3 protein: CASSPEGIRKLFF
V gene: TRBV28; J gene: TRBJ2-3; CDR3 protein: CASSLVGLAGIADTQYF
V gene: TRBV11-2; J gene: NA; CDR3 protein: CASSGELDRGQYEQYF
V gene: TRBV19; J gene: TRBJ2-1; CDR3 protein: CASSRAGGSYNEQFF